This TCR beta chain was sequenced during a study of cytotoxic CD8 clonotypes in ibrutinib-treated CLL. The wider study: The patients comprised about a dozen relapsed/refractory and about 16 treatment-naive cases, approximately 17 IGHV unmutated.

Measured with immunoSEQ multiplex PCR; TCRdb has only the in-frame clones, and not every one. The sample contains 65,000 to 90,000 clones, around four fifths of which appear only once. General observations from the study: At baseline, clonality was higher than in age-matched healthy donors and correlated with CD8+ counts.

As to this clone: Antigen specificity is unknown.

V gave up 2 bases and J gave up 3 bases, with 11 bases separating them. The CDR3 totals 15 residues. From germline, CDR1 is MNHEY and CDR2 SVGAGI. The chain links TRBV6-5 to TRBJ2-1, with D possibly TRBD1 on 6 matching bases. The clonotype originates from a human donor with chronic lymphocytic leukemia. This sample comprised PBMCs, obtained after 24 months of ibrutinib treatment. The CDR3 sequence is CASSYDQDSYNEQFF. The DNA of the CDR3 is TGTGCCAGCAGTTACGATCAGGACAGCTACAATGAGCAGTTCTTC.